The 3 T cell receptor beta chains below all came from one sample that was sequenced in a study of blood T cell repertoires in COVID-19. Method: immunoSEQ multiplex PCR; TCRdb's copy keeps in-frame clones and lacks some. The sample has about 180,000 clones; around 73% are singletons. The sequenced sample consisted of PBMCs or T cells enriched from blood (not recorded which). The source of these receptors is a woman in her fifties or sixties who had recovered from COVID-19.

The J gene is TRBJ2-5, the V gene TRBV4-2, with TRBD1 matching over 7 bases. V lost 4 bases to trimming and J lost 5 bases; unmatched junction nucleotides: 13. Germline CDR1 reads LGHNA; CDR2 reads YNFKEQ. The length of the CDR3 is 16 residues. CDR3 coding DNA: TGTGCCAGCAGCCCAAATAGGGGACAGCCGATGGAGACCCAGTACTTC. Encoded protein: CASSPNRGQPMETQYF.

The rearrangement joins TRBV9 to TRBJ2-6; D is ambiguous. The CDR3 spans 14 residues. Germline V gene lookup returns CDR1 SGDLS and CDR2 YYNGEE. Trimming stripped 2 bases from V and 1 base from J, with 4 bases between. The CDR3 is CASSVSSGANVLTF. The CDR3 DNA reads TGTGCCAGCAGCGTTTCTTCTGGGGCCAACGTCCTGACTTTC.

This clone was detected a few times. The chain joins TRBV6-1 to TRBJ2-1; D is uncertain. Trimming removed 1 base from V and 15 bases from J, with 19 bases in between. In germline, CDR1 is MNHNS, CDR2 SASEGT. CDR3 length: 14 amino acids. The CDR3 nucleotides read TGTGCCAGCAGTGAAGAGGTAGCCCGCCGGCCCCCGTTCTTC. Residues: CASSEEVARRPPFF.